These T cell receptor beta chains were read from a single sample in a study of shared clonotypes between healthy human individuals. Clones were read by immunoSEQ multiplex PCR, and TCRdb kept only the in-frame ones, dropping some. The sample records some 2,100,000 clones, approximately 94% being singletons. Sequenced: naive CD8+ T cells from PBMCs. The receptors were sampled from a man aged 18 to 30 in good health. Some clones in this sample may be carry-over from other donors' samples. Both conserved end residues are part of each CDR3. The order of the fields is J gene, clone size, D gene, V gene, CDR3 protein, CDR3 DNA. A D gene is named only where the DNA matches it firmly. Not every row has a clone size; where given, it reads once, few, many or a size class.

J gene: TRBJ1-2; clone size: once; D gene: TRBD1; V gene: TRBV5-5; CDR3 protein: CASSLVWDRAGVGNGYTF; CDR3 DNA: TGTGCCAGCAGCTTGGTGTGGGACAGGGCAGGGGTCGGTAATGGCTACACCTTC
J gene: TRBJ2-5; clone size: few; D gene: .; V gene: TRBV7-9; CDR3 protein: CASSSPDSGGQTQYF; CDR3 DNA: TGTGCCAGCAGCTCCCCGGACAGCGGTGGGCAGACCCAGTACTTC
J gene: TRBJ2-1; clone size: .; D gene: .; V gene: TRBV9; CDR3 protein: CASSQAAEQFF; CDR3 DNA: TGTGCCAGCAGCCAAGCCGCTGAGCAGTTCTTC
J gene: TRBJ2-2; clone size: .; D gene: .; V gene: TRBV6-1; CDR3 protein: CASISGTYTGELFF; CDR3 DNA: TGTGCCAGCATATCGGGAACTTACACCGGGGAGCTGTTTTTT
J gene: TRBJ2-1; clone size: .; D gene: TRBD2; V gene: TRBV7-2; CDR3 protein: CASSLVVFSGRGSNEQFF; CDR3 DNA: TGTGCCAGCAGCTTAGTTGTTTTTAGCGGGAGAGGTAGCAATGAGCAGTTCTTC
J gene: TRBJ2-7; clone size: .; D gene: .; V gene: TRBV28; CDR3 protein: CASSPRTVVHEQYF; CDR3 DNA: TGTGCCAGCAGTCCGAGGACAGTCGTCCACGAGCAGTACTTC
J gene: TRBJ2-7; clone size: .; D gene: TRBD1; V gene: TRBV4-2; CDR3 protein: CASSQSGTGGYEQYF; CDR3 DNA: TGTGCCAGCAGCCAATCCGGGACAGGGGGCTACGAGCAGTACTTC
J gene: TRBJ2-1; clone size: .; D gene: .; V gene: TRBV7-8; CDR3 protein: CASSLTLDSYNEQFF; CDR3 DNA: TGTGCCAGCAGCTTAACACTAGACTCCTACAATGAGCAGTTCTTC
J gene: TRBJ1-3; clone size: .; D gene: .; V gene: TRBV25-1; CDR3 protein: CASSEGAFSGNTIYF; CDR3 DNA: TGTGCCAGCAGTGAGGGGGCTTTCTCTGGAAACACCATATATTTT
J gene: TRBJ2-1; clone size: .; D gene: .; V gene: TRBV5-4; CDR3 protein: CASSRNDAGTLNNEQFF; CDR3 DNA: TGTGCCAGCAGCCGAAACGATGCGGGGACTTTAAACAATGAGCAGTTCTTC
J gene: TRBJ1-3; clone size: .; D gene: .; V gene: TRBV6-1; CDR3 protein: CASSKDRGIDSGNTIYF; CDR3 DNA: TGTGCCAGCAGTAAAGACCGGGGAATCGACTCTGGAAACACCATATATTTT
J gene: TRBJ2-7; clone size: .; D gene: TRBD1; V gene: TRBV9; CDR3 protein: CASSAQQGAGYEQYF; CDR3 DNA: TGTGCCAGCAGCGCACAACAGGGGGCAGGTTACGAGCAGTACTTC
J gene: TRBJ1-2; clone size: .; D gene: .; V gene: TRBV27; CDR3 protein: CASSPLTRKFTNYGYTF; CDR3 DNA: TGTGCCAGCAGTCCCCTTACCCGCAAATTTACTAACTATGGCTACACCTTC
J gene: TRBJ2-7; clone size: once; D gene: TRBD2; V gene: TRBV7-9; CDR3 protein: CASSPRTRSGYEQYF; CDR3 DNA: TGTGCCAGCAGCCCCCGGACTAGATCTGGGTACGAGCAGTACTTC
J gene: TRBJ2-5; clone size: .; D gene: TRBD1; V gene: TRBV2; CDR3 protein: CASGTGEKKTQYF; CDR3 DNA: TGTGCCAGTGGGACAGGGGAAAAGAAGACCCAGTACTTC
J gene: TRBJ2-1; clone size: .; D gene: TRBD2; V gene: TRBV2; CDR3 protein: CASRGLAGESVTWEQFF; CDR3 DNA: TGTGCCAGCAGGGGACTAGCGGGAGAATCCGTCACATGGGAGCAGTTCTTC
J gene: TRBJ2-7; clone size: .; D gene: .; V gene: TRBV11-2; CDR3 protein: CASSDTRGSYEQYF; CDR3 DNA: TGTGCCAGCAGCGATACACGAGGCAGCTACGAGCAGTACTTC
J gene: TRBJ2-6; clone size: .; D gene: .; V gene: TRBV4-3; CDR3 protein: CASSQDPASGANVLTF; CDR3 DNA: TGCGCCAGCAGCCAAGACCCTGCCTCTGGGGCCAACGTCCTGACTTTC
J gene: TRBJ2-7; clone size: .; D gene: .; V gene: TRBV7-2; CDR3 protein: CASSSRTAYEQYF; CDR3 DNA: TGTGCCAGCAGCTCAAGGACAGCCTACGAGCAGTACTTC
J gene: TRBJ2-3; clone size: .; D gene: .; V gene: TRBV2; CDR3 protein: CASSPTIPNHTDTQYF; CDR3 DNA: TGTGCCAGCAGTCCAACCATCCCCAACCACACAGATACGCAGTATTTT
J gene: TRBJ1-1; clone size: .; D gene: .; V gene: TRBV6-1; CDR3 protein: CASSEEGTFLEAFF; CDR3 DNA: TGTGCCAGCAGTGAAGAGGGGACCTTCTTGGAAGCTTTCTTT
J gene: TRBJ2-3; clone size: .; D gene: TRBD2; V gene: TRBV9; CDR3 protein: CASSVAGTSGRKTDTQYF; CDR3 DNA: TGTGCCAGCAGCGTAGCTGGGACTAGCGGGAGGAAAACAGATACGCAGTATTTT
J gene: TRBJ1-1; clone size: .; D gene: .; V gene: TRBV7-6; CDR3 protein: CASSLSLGAEAFF; CDR3 DNA: TGTGCCAGCAGCTTAAGCTTGGGGGCTGAAGCTTTCTTT
J gene: TRBJ2-7; clone size: .; D gene: TRBD1; V gene: TRBV7-8; CDR3 protein: CASSLDRVDEQYF; CDR3 DNA: TGTGCCAGCAGCTTGGACAGGGTGGACGAGCAGTACTTC
J gene: TRBJ2-2; clone size: .; D gene: .; V gene: TRBV28; CDR3 protein: CASSLITGELFF; CDR3 DNA: TGTGCCAGCAGTTTAATCACCGGGGAGCTGTTTTTT
J gene: TRBJ1-5; clone size: .; D gene: .; V gene: TRBV5-5; CDR3 protein: CASSRVQGNQPQHF; CDR3 DNA: TGTGCCAGCAGCCGCGTACAGGGCAATCAGCCCCAGCATTTT
J gene: TRBJ2-5; clone size: .; D gene: TRBD1; V gene: TRBV29-1; CDR3 protein: CSVDRDRGWGEETQYF; CDR3 DNA: TGCAGCGTCGACCGGGACAGGGGTTGGGGAGAAGAGACCCAGTACTTC
J gene: TRBJ1-5; clone size: .; D gene: .; V gene: TRBV28; CDR3 protein: CASSFTGGRSNQPQHF; CDR3 DNA: TGTGCCAGCAGTTTTACGGGGGGGCGAAGCAATCAGCCCCAGCATTTT
J gene: TRBJ1-4; clone size: .; D gene: .; V gene: TRBV20-1; CDR3 protein: CSAMISGKLFF; CDR3 DNA: TGCAGTGCTATGATTTCTGGGAAACTGTTTTTT
J gene: TRBJ1-2; clone size: .; D gene: .; V gene: TRBV5-4; CDR3 protein: CASSFDRQANYGYTF; CDR3 DNA: TGTGCCAGCAGCTTCGATCGGCAGGCTAACTATGGCTACACCTTC
J gene: TRBJ2-7; clone size: .; D gene: .; V gene: TRBV4-2; CDR3 protein: CASSRSFEGPVYEQYF; CDR3 DNA: TGTGCCAGCAGCCGATCGTTTGAAGGCCCGGTCTACGAGCAGTACTTC